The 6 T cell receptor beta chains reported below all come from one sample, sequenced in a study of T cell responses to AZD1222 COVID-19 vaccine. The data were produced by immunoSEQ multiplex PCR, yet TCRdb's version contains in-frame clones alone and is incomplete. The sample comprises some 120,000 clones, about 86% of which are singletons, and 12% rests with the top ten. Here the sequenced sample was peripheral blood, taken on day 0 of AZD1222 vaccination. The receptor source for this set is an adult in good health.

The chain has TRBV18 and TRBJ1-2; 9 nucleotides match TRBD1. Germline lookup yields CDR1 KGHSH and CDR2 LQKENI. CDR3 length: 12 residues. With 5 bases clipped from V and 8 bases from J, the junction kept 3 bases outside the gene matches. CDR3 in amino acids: CASSRTGEGYTF. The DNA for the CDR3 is TGTGCCAGCTCAAGGACAGGGGAAGGCTACACCTTC.

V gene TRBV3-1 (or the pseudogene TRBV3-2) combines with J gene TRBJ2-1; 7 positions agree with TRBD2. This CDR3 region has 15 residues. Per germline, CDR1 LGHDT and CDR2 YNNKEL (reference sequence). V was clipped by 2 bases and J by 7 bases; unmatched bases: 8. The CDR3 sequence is CASSQWAGAGNEQFF. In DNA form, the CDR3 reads TGTGCCAGCAGCCAATGGGCGGGAGCGGGTAATGAGCAGTTCTTC.

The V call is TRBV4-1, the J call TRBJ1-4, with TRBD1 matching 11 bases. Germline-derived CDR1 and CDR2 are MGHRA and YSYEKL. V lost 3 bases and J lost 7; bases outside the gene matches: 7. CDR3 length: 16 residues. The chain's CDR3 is CASSHPAGTGGEKLFF. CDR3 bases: TGCGCCAGCAGCCATCCCGCCGGGACAGGGGGTGAAAAACTGTTTTTT.

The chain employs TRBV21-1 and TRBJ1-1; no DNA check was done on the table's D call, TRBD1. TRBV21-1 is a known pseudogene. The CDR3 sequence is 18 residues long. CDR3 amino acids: CASSKERTGRRCDTEAFF. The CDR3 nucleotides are TGTGCCAGCAGCAAAGAACGGACAGGGAGGCGTTGCGACACTGAAGCTTTCTTT.

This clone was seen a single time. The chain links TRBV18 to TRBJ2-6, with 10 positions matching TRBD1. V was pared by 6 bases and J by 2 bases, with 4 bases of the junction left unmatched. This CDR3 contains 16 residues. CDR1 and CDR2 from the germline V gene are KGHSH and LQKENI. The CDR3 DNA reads TGTGCCAGCTCCGGGACAGGGGATACTGGGGCCAACGTCCTGACTTTC. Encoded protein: CASSGTGDTGANVLTF. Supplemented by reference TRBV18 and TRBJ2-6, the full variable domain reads NAGVMQNPRHLVRRRGQEARLRCSPMKGHSHVYWYRQLPEEGLKFMVYLQKENIIDESGMPKERFSAEFPKEGPSILRIQQVVRGDSAAYFCASSGTGDTGANVLTFGAGSRLTVL.

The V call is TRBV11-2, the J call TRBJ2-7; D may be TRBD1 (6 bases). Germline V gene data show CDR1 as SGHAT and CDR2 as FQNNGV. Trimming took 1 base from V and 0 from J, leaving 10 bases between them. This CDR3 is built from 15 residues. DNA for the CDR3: TGTGCCAGCAGCTTAGTCGGCAGGGGCTCCTACGAGCAGTACTTC. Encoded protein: CASSLVGRGSYEQYF.